This T cell receptor (beta chain) was observed in a study of blood T cells in healthy people across ages. A J-beta primer mix and a sample-barcoded 5' primer were used in a second PCR of about 6 to 12 cycles. Each sample provided no less than 3 million CDR3-containing paired-end reads. One entry per CDR3 protein, called by TCRdb with MiXCR from the 5' RACE reads. The repertoire has 600,000 or so distinct CDR3 sequences, 47% of them found once; the top ten carry about 26%. The germline CDR1 and CDR2 sequences are SGHTA and FQGTGA. V lost 4 bases to trimming and J lost 0 bases, with 13 bases between them. CDR3 length: 16 residues.

The sample taken for sequencing was blood. V and J are TRBV7-3 and TRBJ2-1, with D possibly being TRBD1 or TRBD2 (5 bases each). This TCR was recovered from an older man in good health. Here the CDR3 reads CASSSSGTVSYNEQFF. The CDR3 DNA sequence: TGTGCCAGCAGCTCCTCCGGGACCGTCTCCTACAATGAGCAGTTCTTC.